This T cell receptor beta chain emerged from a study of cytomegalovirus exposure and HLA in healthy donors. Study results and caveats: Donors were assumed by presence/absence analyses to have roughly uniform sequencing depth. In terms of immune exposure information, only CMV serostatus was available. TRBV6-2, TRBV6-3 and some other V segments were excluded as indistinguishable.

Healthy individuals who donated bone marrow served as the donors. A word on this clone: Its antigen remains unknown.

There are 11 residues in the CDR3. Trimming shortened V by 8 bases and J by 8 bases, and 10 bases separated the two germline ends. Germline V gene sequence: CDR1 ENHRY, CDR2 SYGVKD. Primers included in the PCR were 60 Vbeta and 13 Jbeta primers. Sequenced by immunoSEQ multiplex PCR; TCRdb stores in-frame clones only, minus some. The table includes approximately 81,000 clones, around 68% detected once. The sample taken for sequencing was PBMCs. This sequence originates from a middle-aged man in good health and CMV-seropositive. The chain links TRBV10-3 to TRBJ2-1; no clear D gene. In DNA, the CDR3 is TGTGCCATCGGCAGCCGGGATGAGCAGTTCTTC. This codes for CAIGSRDEQFF.